This section outlines one T cell receptor beta chain sequence together with its context. The CDR3 is 15 residues long. V lost 4 bases, J lost 0 bases, and 1 base stayed unmatched. Germline V lookup: CDR1 MNHNY, CDR2 SVGAGI (reference sequence). This sample was included in a study of blood T cell repertoires in COVID-19. Study summary: Whether acute or convalescent, the COVID-19 samples came from the United States, Italy and Spain. PBMCs, B-cell-depleted T cells, or T cells were the source of the cDNA or gDNA that made up the material.

As handled by the study authors: Amplification with reference gene primers provided the estimates of nucleated cell counts. Clones were read by immunoSEQ multiplex PCR, and TCRdb kept only the in-frame ones, dropping some. V, J and clone size derive from that table, while D and trimming were established from the DNA sequence. The data show 99,000 or so clones, with 84% seen just once and more than 20% held by the top ten. The TCR sequence derives from a man in his 60s with acute or convalescent COVID-19. The V call is TRBV6-6, the J call TRBJ1-4; TRBD1 matches 8 bases. Input material: peripheral blood. The CDR3 sequence is CASSLDRATNEKLFF. The CDR3 coding sequence is TGTGCCAGCAGTTTGGACAGGGCAACTAATGAAAAACTGTTTTTT.